A selection of T cell receptor beta chains follows, all from one sample in a study of blood T cell repertoires in COVID-19. The repertoire was sequenced with immunoSEQ multiplex PCR; TCRdb's copy has only in-frame clones and lacks some. The sample consists of tens of thousands of clones, about 85% of them appearing once. The sequenced sample consisted of peripheral blood. These receptor sequences come from an elderly man with acute or convalescent COVID-19. Each CDR3 is given with its conserved first and last residue. The D gene is left open where the match is weak. Where a row states a size, it is once, few, many or the class of an expanded clone; other rows omit it.

abundance: -
v_gene: TRBV11-2
j_gene: TRBJ2-3
d_gene: TRBD2
CDR3aa: CASSLDLVGRAADTQYF
CDR3nt: TGTGCCAGCAGCTTAGATCTTGTCGGGAGGGCCGCGGATACGCAGTATTTT

abundance: -
v_gene: TRBV11-2
j_gene: TRBJ2-7
d_gene: TRBD1
CDR3aa: CASSNRGLLFGQYF
CDR3nt: TGTGCCAGCAGCAACAGGGGGCTGCTCTTCGGGCAGTACTTC

abundance: -
v_gene: TRBV11-3
j_gene: TRBJ1-2
d_gene: -
CDR3aa: CASSAEVGGYTF
CDR3nt: TGTGCCAGCAGCGCGGAGGTGGGAGGCTACACCTTC

abundance: -
v_gene: TRBV9
j_gene: TRBJ2-7
d_gene: -
CDR3aa: CASSVGAGFEQYF
CDR3nt: TGTGCCAGCAGCGTAGGGGCAGGGTTCGAGCAGTACTTC

abundance: -
v_gene: TRBV7-2
j_gene: TRBJ2-5
d_gene: -
CDR3aa: CASSSEVDQTQYF
CDR3nt: TGTGCCAGCAGCTCAGAGGTGGATCAGACCCAGTACTTC

abundance: few
v_gene: TRBV7-2
j_gene: TRBJ1-2
d_gene: -
CDR3aa: CASSLEYPGLGYTF
CDR3nt: TGTGCCAGCAGCTTAGAGTACCCAGGGCTTGGCTACACCTTC

abundance: -
v_gene: TRBV5-8
j_gene: TRBJ2-7
d_gene: TRBD1
CDR3aa: CASTRNRGPYEQYF
CDR3nt: TGTGCCAGCACGCGGAACAGGGGGCCTTACGAGCAGTACTTC

abundance: -
v_gene: TRBV9
j_gene: TRBJ1-1
d_gene: -
CDR3aa: CASSVAGDTEAFF
CDR3nt: TGTGCCAGCAGCGTTGCAGGGGACACTGAAGCTTTCTTT

abundance: once
v_gene: TRBV20-1
j_gene: TRBJ1-2
d_gene: -
CDR3aa: CSAPFEYGYTF
CDR3nt: TGCAGTGCTCCATTCGAGTATGGCTACACCTTC

abundance: -
v_gene: TRBV28
j_gene: TRBJ2-2
d_gene: -
CDR3aa: CASSLGRVTGELFF
CDR3nt: TGTGCCAGCAGTTTAGGGCGGGTCACCGGGGAGCTGTTTTTT

abundance: -
v_gene: TRBV15
j_gene: TRBJ2-1
d_gene: TRBD1
CDR3aa: CATSRDLVDRGEFF
CDR3nt: TGTGCCACCAGCAGAGATTTGGTGGACAGGGGTGAGTTCTTC

abundance: -
v_gene: TRBV6-5
j_gene: TRBJ2-7
d_gene: TRBD1
CDR3aa: CASSYSRTGVHEQYF
CDR3nt: TGTGCCAGCAGTTACTCTAGGACAGGGGTGCACGAGCAGTACTTC

abundance: -
v_gene: TRBV10-3
j_gene: TRBJ2-1
d_gene: TRBD2
CDR3aa: CAIRGLAANEQFF
CDR3nt: TGTGCCATCAGGGGACTAGCGGCAAATGAGCAGTTCTTC

abundance: -
v_gene: TRBV10-3
j_gene: TRBJ1-6
d_gene: -
CDR3aa: CAISGEQGPNSPLHF
CDR3nt: TGTGCCATCAGTGGGGAACAGGGTCCCAATTCACCCCTCCACTTT

abundance: -
v_gene: TRBV6-2/TRBV6-3
j_gene: TRBJ2-3
d_gene: TRBD1
CDR3aa: CASSMTGRRTDTQYF
CDR3nt: TGTGCCAGCAGTATGACAGGGCGAAGGACAGATACGCAGTATTTT

abundance: -
v_gene: TRBV11-3
j_gene: TRBJ2-5
d_gene: -
CDR3aa: CASSQTTLYQETQYF
CDR3nt: TGTGCCAGCAGCCAGACTACACTGTACCAAGAGACCCAGTACTTC

abundance: -
v_gene: TRBV5-1
j_gene: TRBJ1-4
d_gene: -
CDR3aa: CASSLGRGNEKLFF
CDR3nt: TGCGCCAGCAGCTTGGGGAGGGGTAATGAAAAACTGTTTTTT

abundance: -
v_gene: TRBV11-3
j_gene: TRBJ2-5
d_gene: TRBD2
CDR3aa: CASSSGLAEETQYF
CDR3nt: TGTGCCAGCAGCTCGGGACTAGCGGAAGAGACCCAGTACTTC

abundance: -
v_gene: TRBV20-1
j_gene: TRBJ1-5
d_gene: TRBD1
CDR3aa: CSASDPGQGSGAQHF
CDR3nt: TGCAGTGCTAGTGACCCGGGACAGGGGTCCGGGGCCCAGCATTTT

abundance: -
v_gene: TRBV3-1/TRBV3-2
j_gene: TRBJ1-2
d_gene: -
CDR3aa: CASSQDYNGYGYTF
CDR3nt: TGTGCCAGCAGCCAAGATTATAACGGCTATGGCTACACCTTC

abundance: -
v_gene: TRBV12-3/TRBV12-4
j_gene: TRBJ1-1
d_gene: TRBD1
CDR3aa: CASNQGATAFF
CDR3nt: TGTGCCAGCAATCAGGGGGCTACAGCTTTCTTT

abundance: -
v_gene: TRBV3-1/TRBV3-2
j_gene: TRBJ1-1
d_gene: -
CDR3aa: CASSQDVLGSTEAFF
CDR3nt: TGTGCCAGCAGCCAAGATGTATTGGGGAGCACTGAAGCTTTCTTT

abundance: -
v_gene: TRBV30
j_gene: TRBJ2-3
d_gene: TRBD2
CDR3aa: CAGTSGNTDTQYF
CDR3nt: TGTGCCGGGACTAGCGGGAACACAGATACGCAGTATTTT

abundance: -
v_gene: TRBV24-1
j_gene: TRBJ2-7
d_gene: TRBD1
CDR3aa: CATSSAGTGSHEQYF
CDR3nt: TGTGCCACCAGTTCTGCTGGGACAGGCTCACACGAGCAGTACTTC

abundance: once
v_gene: TRBV24-1
j_gene: TRBJ2-7
d_gene: TRBD2
CDR3aa: CATSERTSGTQYF
CDR3nt: TGTGCCACCAGTGAAAGGACTAGCGGGACTCAGTACTTC

abundance: -
v_gene: TRBV11-3
j_gene: TRBJ2-2
d_gene: TRBD2
CDR3aa: CASSLVTSGRETGELFF
CDR3nt: TGTGCCAGCAGCTTAGTAACTAGCGGGAGGGAAACCGGGGAGCTGTTTTTT

abundance: once
v_gene: TRBV6-1
j_gene: TRBJ1-3
d_gene: TRBD1
CDR3aa: CASSESETGIGNTIYF
CDR3nt: TGTGCCAGCAGTGAATCGGAGACAGGGATCGGAAACACCATATATTTT

abundance: -
v_gene: TRBV7-9
j_gene: TRBJ1-1
d_gene: -
CDR3aa: CASSGGIEAFF
CDR3nt: TGTGCCAGCTCGGGAGGAATTGAAGCTTTCTTT

abundance: -
v_gene: TRBV5-4
j_gene: TRBJ1-3
d_gene: -
CDR3aa: CASSPDNPGNTIYF
CDR3nt: TGTGCCAGCAGCCCGGACAATCCTGGAAACACCATATATTTT

abundance: -
v_gene: TRBV28
j_gene: TRBJ2-7
d_gene: TRBD2
CDR3aa: CASSMSGLAVSYEQYF
CDR3nt: TGTGCCAGCAGTATGAGTGGACTAGCGGTCTCCTACGAGCAGTACTTC

abundance: -
v_gene: TRBV7-2
j_gene: TRBJ2-5
d_gene: -
CDR3aa: CASSLEGGGRTHF
CDR3nt: TGTGCCAGCAGCTTAGAAGGGGGGGGGAGAACGCACTTC

abundance: -
v_gene: TRBV12-5
j_gene: TRBJ2-1
d_gene: TRBD2
CDR3aa: CASGPSGRGNEQFF
CDR3nt: TGTGCTAGTGGTCCGAGCGGGAGGGGAAATGAGCAGTTCTTC

abundance: -
v_gene: TRBV7-9
j_gene: TRBJ2-5
d_gene: TRBD1
CDR3aa: CATFVGTGGKETQYF
CDR3nt: TGTGCCACTTTTGTGGGGACAGGGGGAAAAGAGACCCAGTACTTC

abundance: -
v_gene: TRBV7-2
j_gene: TRBJ1-2
d_gene: -
CDR3aa: CASSLGVYGYTF
CDR3nt: TGTGCCAGCAGCTTAGGCGTCTATGGCTACACCTTC

abundance: -
v_gene: TRBV19
j_gene: TRBJ2-7
d_gene: TRBD2
CDR3aa: CASSLPGASGYEQYF
CDR3nt: TGTGCCAGTAGCCTACCTGGTGCTAGCGGATACGAGCAGTACTTC

abundance: -
v_gene: TRBV9
j_gene: TRBJ1-3
d_gene: TRBD1
CDR3aa: CVSSGKGGPGNTIYF
CDR3nt: TGTGTCAGCAGCGGGAAAGGGGGCCCTGGAAACACCATATATTTT

abundance: few
v_gene: TRBV2
j_gene: TRBJ2-1
d_gene: TRBD2
CDR3aa: CASRVAGLPYNEQFF
CDR3nt: TGTGCCAGCAGGGTAGCGGGTCTACCCTACAATGAGCAGTTCTTC

abundance: -
v_gene: TRBV7-6
j_gene: TRBJ2-7
d_gene: TRBD1
CDR3aa: CASSLARTGTPAEQYF
CDR3nt: TGTGCCAGCAGCTTAGCGAGGACAGGGACACCGGCCGAGCAGTACTTC

abundance: -
v_gene: TRBV27
j_gene: TRBJ2-2
d_gene: -
CDR3aa: CASSLLGGGGELFF
CDR3nt: TGTGCCAGCAGTTTACTAGGGGGGGGCGGGGAGCTGTTTTTT

abundance: once
v_gene: TRBV18
j_gene: TRBJ1-3
d_gene: -
CDR3aa: CASSLDRRSSGNTIYF
CDR3nt: TGTGCCAGCTCACTAGACAGGCGCTCCTCTGGAAACACCATATATTTT

abundance: -
v_gene: TRBV5-5
j_gene: TRBJ2-5
d_gene: -
CDR3aa: CASNPVQGGRETQYF
CDR3nt: TGTGCCAGCAACCCAGTACAGGGTGGACGGGAGACCCAGTACTTC

abundance: -
v_gene: TRBV7-2
j_gene: TRBJ1-1
d_gene: -
CDR3aa: CASSWTAGMNTEAFF
CDR3nt: TGTGCCAGCAGCTGGACAGCGGGGATGAACACTGAAGCTTTCTTT

abundance: -
v_gene: TRBV19
j_gene: TRBJ1-1
d_gene: -
CDR3aa: CASSRPNTEAFF
CDR3nt: TGTGCCAGTAGCAGGCCAAACACTGAAGCTTTCTTT

abundance: -
v_gene: TRBV19
j_gene: TRBJ1-6
d_gene: -
CDR3aa: CASRDTYNSPLHF
CDR3nt: TGTGCCAGCAGGGACACCTATAATTCACCCCTCCACTTT

abundance: -
v_gene: TRBV6-1
j_gene: TRBJ2-1
d_gene: -
CDR3aa: CASSEGGLSGFGEQFF
CDR3nt: TGTGCCAGCAGTGAAGGAGGGCTTTCGGGATTCGGTGAGCAGTTCTTC

abundance: -
v_gene: TRBV10-2
j_gene: TRBJ1-1
d_gene: -
CDR3aa: CASGRGLNTEAFF
CDR3nt: TGCGCCAGCGGTCGGGGTCTGAACACTGAAGCTTTCTTT